The 24 T cell receptor beta chains presented below share a single source sample, sequenced in a study of CD8+ T cells in alopecia areata (dated by TCRdb to the late 2010s). Library construction relied on the immunoSEQ multiplex PCR assay. For TCR sequencing, RNA was extracted from every sample and reverse transcribed into cDNA to serve as template. In TCRdb, the immuneACCESS table is reduced to in-frame sequences with V and J assigned. These tables do not hold every clone; where another copy was compared, an unresolved V gene accounts for under half, and the others remain unexplained. This sample gives about 20,000 clones in total; roughly 62% of them show up just once. The leading ten clones occupy 4.5% of the sample. In four to six patients from the biomarker study, CD4+ cells were sorted further to obtain CD25+CD127- cells. The source material was CD4+ Tregs sorted from blood. These receptors were taken from a human donor with alopecia areata.

The chain employs TRBV5-6 and TRBJ2-2; D is ambiguous. Between the trimmed V and J ends, which lost 1 base and 0 bases, there was a span of 7 bases. Germline V gives CDR1 SGHDT, CDR2 YYEEEE. The CDR3 sequence is 15 residues long. CDR3 in DNA: TGTGCCAGCAGCTTGCCGGGTGCGAACACCGGGGAGCTGTTTTTT. It specifies CASSLPGANTGELFF.

This chain joins TRBV10-3 and TRBJ1-2; 12 nucleotides align to TRBD1. Germline values: CDR1 ENHRY, CDR2 SYGVKD. This CDR3 is built from 19 residues. V lost 3 bases and J lost 3; bases outside the gene matches: 14. CDR3 residues: CAISDPTRGTGGEDYGYTF. The CDR3 DNA sequence: TGTGCCATCAGTGACCCCACTCGTGGGACAGGGGGCGAGGACTATGGCTACACCTTC.

The table lists this clone with a count of one. The chain has TRBV5-1 and TRBJ2-2, with a tentative D call TRBD2 (5 bases). Trimming took 0 bases from V and 0 from J, leaving 9 bases between them. The germline V gene has CDR1 SGHRS and CDR2 YFSETQ. There are 16 residues in the CDR3. The CDR3 DNA reads TGCGCCAGCAGCTTGGATACAGCGGCGAACACCGGGGAGCTGTTTTTT. Its protein is CASSLDTAANTGELFF.

The J gene is TRBJ2-1, the V gene TRBV5-4, with 7 bases lining up with TRBD1. Germline values: CDR1 SGHNT, CDR2 YYREEE (reference sequence). The CDR3 loop spans 19 amino acids. V lost 2 bases, J lost 9 bases, and 23 bases stayed unmatched. The CDR3 sequence: CASSLTSDRPLKRWGEQFF. The CDR3 DNA follows: TGTGCCAGCAGCTTAACGTCGGACAGGCCCCTAAAAAGATGGGGTGAGCAGTTCTTC.

The genes are TRBV7-2 and TRBJ2-7, with 9 bases lining up with TRBD2. The CDR3 sequence is 15 residues long. From germline, CDR1 is SGHTA and CDR2 FQGNSA. V lost 5 bases and J lost 2; bases outside the gene matches: 7. CDR3 DNA: TGTGCCAGCAGCCCGCAACTAGCGGGCACCTACGAGCAGTACTTC. The encoded protein is CASSPQLAGTYEQYF.

The J gene is TRBJ2-3, the V gene TRBV7-2, with 11 bases fitting TRBD1. The V gene end was trimmed by 2 bases and the J gene end by 6 bases; junction bases not matched to a gene: 13. The CDR3 is made up of 18 amino acids. Germline V lookup: CDR1 SGHTA, CDR2 FQGNSA. CDR3 coding DNA: TGTGCCAGCAGCTTATATACCTCCGGGACAGGGGGTAGCGATACGCAGTATTTT. Translating gives CASSLYTSGTGGSDTQYF. The whole variable domain, filled in from reference TRBV7-2 and TRBJ2-3, reads GAGVSQSPSNKVTEKGKDVELRCDPISGHTALYWYRQSLGQGLEFLIYFQGNSAPDKSGLPSDRFSAERTGGSVSTLTIQRTQQEDSAVYLCASSLYTSGTGGSDTQYFGPGTRLTVL.

The chain is built from TRBV25-1 and TRBJ1-6; the D is unclear. Trimming left V 1 base short and J 5 bases short, with 9 bases between. From germline, CDR1 is MGHDK and CDR2 SYGVNS. The CDR3 runs to 15 residues. CDR3 bases: TGTGCCAGCAGTGAATCAAACACAGATAATTCACCCCTCCACTTT. Its translation: CASSESNTDNSPLHF.

This clone showed up just a few times. This chain uses TRBV6-6 with TRBJ2-5; the D is unclear. This CDR3 contains 14 residues. V shed 2 bases and J shed 2 bases, with 9 bases lying between them. Germline CDR1 and CDR2: MNHNY and SVGAGI (reference sequence). The CDR3 DNA is TGTGCCAGCAGTTACAGTAGCAGACAAGAGACCCAGTACTTC. It yields the protein CASSYSSRQETQYF.

The chain carries TRBV28 and TRBJ1-6; 9 positions match TRBD1. Germline V gene sequence: CDR1 MDHEN, CDR2 SYDVKM. V was clipped by 6 bases and J by 8 bases; unmatched bases: 8. The length of the CDR3 is 15 residues. The CDR3 DNA is TGTGCCAGCAGGGGCACGGACAGGGGATATTCACCCCTCCACTTT. Its protein product is CASRGTDRGYSPLHF.

In its sample, this clone was seen a few times. The chain joins TRBV7-2 to TRBJ2-5; possible D gene TRBD2, 5 bases. The germline V and J ends were trimmed by 5 bases and 2 bases, with 9 bases remaining between them. There are 13 residues in the CDR3. CDR1 and CDR2 from the germline V gene are SGHTA and FQGNSA. In DNA form, the CDR3 reads TGTGCCAGCAGCCTGGGAGCACAAGAGACCCAGTACTTC. It codes for CASSLGAQETQYF.

This chain links TRBV5-1 with TRBJ1-2; the match to TRBD1 covers 8 bases. Germline CDR1 and CDR2: SGHRS and YFSETQ. This CDR3 has 15 amino acids. J was trimmed by 1 base and V by 3 bases; bases with no gene match: 5. The CDR3: CASSSGTGRNYGYTF. CDR3 bases: TGCGCCAGCAGCTCTGGGACAGGTCGTAACTATGGCTACACCTTC.

This chain joins TRBV2 and TRBJ1-1, with D perhaps matching TRBD1 (5 bases). CDR1 and CDR2 from the germline V gene are SNHLY and FYNNEI. The CDR3 extends over 14 amino acids. V dropped 6 bases and J dropped 3 bases, with 14 bases sitting between them. The CDR3 here is CASSDLAGDTEAFF. As DNA, the CDR3 is TGTGCCAGCAGCGACCTAGCGGGGGACACTGAAGCTTTCTTT. Drawing the rest from reference TRBV2 and TRBJ1-1, the complete variable domain is EPEVTQTPSHQVTQMGQEVILRCVPISNHLYFYWYRQILGQKVEFLVSFYNNEISEKSEIFDDQFSVERPDGSNFTLKIRSTKLEDSAMYFCASSDLAGDTEAFFGQGTRLTVV.

This rearrangement joins TRBV18 to TRBJ2-7, with D uncertain. The V and J ends lost 0 bases and 0 bases respectively, with 6 bases between them. CDR3 size: 14 residues. The germline CDR1 and CDR2 sequences are KGHSH and LQKENI. CDR3 sequence reads: CASSPPRSSYEQYF. In nucleotides, the CDR3 is TGTGCCAGCTCACCACCGAGGAGCTCCTACGAGCAGTACTTC.

This clone was counted between two and nine times. This chain links TRBV19 with TRBJ2-3, with TRBD1 matching over 7 bases. The trim removed 2 bases at V and 3 bases at J, leaving 5 bases unmatched. The CDR3 consists of 15 residues. The V gene's germline CDR1 is LNHDA and CDR2 SQIVND (reference sequence). The CDR3 loop reads CASSIQTGRTDTQYF. The CDR3 region has the DNA TGTGCCAGTAGTATACAGACAGGGCGTACAGATACGCAGTATTTT.

The chain links TRBV11-2 to TRBJ2-2; D is possibly TRBD1 (6 bases). The V gene's germline CDR1 is SGHAT and CDR2 FQNNGV. The CDR3 contains 16 residues. Trimming stripped 5 bases from V and 0 bases from J, with 13 bases between. The DNA for the CDR3 is TGTGCCAGCAGCCCACAGACAGGAGCGAACACCGGGGAGCTGTTTTTT. Translated, it gives CASSPQTGANTGELFF.

The rearrangement uses TRBV5-1 and TRBJ2-1, with TRBD2 matching over 9 bases. The ends lost 2 bases at V and 0 bases at J; junction bases unmatched: 6. Germline V lookup: CDR1 SGHRS, CDR2 YFSETQ. This CDR3 has 17 amino acids. DNA for the CDR3: TGCGCCAGCAGCTTCGGGACTAGCTGGAGCTCCTACAATGAGCAGTTCTTC. Its translation is CASSFGTSWSSYNEQFF.

This rearrangement joins TRBV5-6 to TRBJ2-1, with D perhaps matching TRBD2 (5 bases). The germline gives CDR1 SGHDT, CDR2 YYEEEE. Trimming shortened V by 0 bases and J by 13 bases, and 8 bases separated the two germline ends. The CDR3 covers 11 residues. The CDR3 sequence: CASSLAGFQFF. In DNA, the CDR3 is TGTGCCAGCAGCTTGGCGGGGTTCCAGTTCTTC.

V is TRBV5-1 and J is TRBJ1-3, with 7 bases aligning to TRBD1. Germline loops: CDR1 SGHRS, CDR2 YFSETQ. The CDR3 consists of 14 residues. V lost 4 bases to trimming and J lost 5 bases; unmatched junction nucleotides: 6. The CDR3: CASSVGQPRNTIYF. Here the CDR3 DNA reads TGCGCCAGCAGCGTGGGACAGCCGCGAAACACCATATATTTT.

V gene TRBV21-1 combines with J gene TRBJ2-7; the listed D gene, TRBD2, was not tested against the DNA. TRBV21-1 represents a pseudogene. This CDR3 comprises 13 residues. In nucleotides, the CDR3 is TGTGCCAGCAGCCCTCCCTGTACCTACGAGCAGTACTTC. Translating it yields CASSPPCTYEQYF.

The V call is TRBV5-1, the J call TRBJ2-1; D is unresolved. CDR3 length: 16 residues. V was pared by 0 bases and J by 0 bases, with 10 bases between. The germline V gene encodes CDR1 SGHRS and CDR2 YFSETQ. CDR3 coding DNA: TGCGCCAGCAGCTTGGCCGTGGGCAGCTCCTACAATGAGCAGTTCTTC. It yields the protein CASSLAVGSSYNEQFF.

This clone was detected a few times. The chain combines TRBV19 with TRBJ2-3; 8 bases map to TRBD2. The CDR3 is 14 amino acids. Germline trimming cut 7 bases from V and 5 bases from J; bases unmatched to any gene: 8. Germline V gives CDR1 LNHDA, CDR2 SQIVND (reference sequence). The CDR3 sequence: CASISGRAGDTQYF. DNA for the CDR3: TGTGCCAGTATCTCCGGGAGGGCTGGAGATACGCAGTATTTT.

This clone was counted only a few times. The J gene is TRBJ2-4, the V gene TRBV30, with D possibly being TRBD2 (5 bases). This CDR3 comprises 11 residues. V was pared by 8 bases and J by 4 bases, with 9 bases between. The germline V gene has CDR1 GTSNPN and CDR2 SVGIG (reference sequence). The DNA of the CDR3 is TGTGCCGGAGGACCTAAAAACATTCAGTACTTC. Protein sequence: CAGGPKNIQYF.

This clone has more than one count but fewer than ten. The V gene is TRBV5-1, the J gene TRBJ1-1; TRBD1 matches at 7 bases. CDR3 length: 15 amino acids. The V and J ends lost 1 base and 5 bases, in that order; junction bases with no gene match: 8. In germline, CDR1 is SGHRS, CDR2 YFSETQ. CDR3 sequence: CASSLTGTVDTEAFF. CDR3 DNA sequence: TGCGCCAGCAGCTTGACTGGGACAGTTGATACTGAAGCTTTCTTT.

V is TRBV7-9 and J is TRBJ1-6; TRBD1 aligns across 10 bases. The J segment lost 7 bases and the V segment lost 5 bases, leaving 11 bases of the junction unmatched. Germline V gives CDR1 SEHNR, CDR2 FQNEAQ (reference sequence). This CDR3 has 17 amino acids. The CDR3 DNA reads as TGTGCCAGCAGCCCGCGACAGGGGGCGACTTCAAATTCACCCCTCCACTTT. As protein: CASSPRQGATSNSPLHF.